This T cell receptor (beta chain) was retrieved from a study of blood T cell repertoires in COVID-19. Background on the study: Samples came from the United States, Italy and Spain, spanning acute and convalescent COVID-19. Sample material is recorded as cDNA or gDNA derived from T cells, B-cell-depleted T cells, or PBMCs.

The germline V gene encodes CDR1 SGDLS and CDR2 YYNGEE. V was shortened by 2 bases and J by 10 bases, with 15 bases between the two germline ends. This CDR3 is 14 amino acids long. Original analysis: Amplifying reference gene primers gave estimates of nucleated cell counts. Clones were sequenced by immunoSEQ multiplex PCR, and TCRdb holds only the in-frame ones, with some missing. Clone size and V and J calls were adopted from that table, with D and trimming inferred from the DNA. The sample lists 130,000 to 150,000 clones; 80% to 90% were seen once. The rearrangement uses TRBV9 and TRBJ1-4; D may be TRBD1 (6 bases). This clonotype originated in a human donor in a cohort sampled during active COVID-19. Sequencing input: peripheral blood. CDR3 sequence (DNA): TGTGCCAGCAGCGTGGGGGGGCCCGAGGGAAAACTGTTTTTT. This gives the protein CASSVGGPEGKLFF.